This T cell receptor beta chain was identified during a study of blood T cell repertoires in COVID-19. On the study more broadly: T cells, B-cell-depleted T cells, or PBMCs supplied cDNA or gDNA.

Germline trimming cut 1 base from V and 4 bases from J; bases unmatched to any gene: 6. The CDR3 is 15 residues long. In germline, CDR1 is LGHNA, CDR2 YSLEER. The data were produced by immunoSEQ multiplex PCR, yet TCRdb's version contains in-frame clones alone and is incomplete. Of about 670,000 clones in the sample, just under 90% are singletons; the top ten hold about 0.26%. The specimen was peripheral blood. The chain couples TRBV4-3 to TRBJ1-1; TRBD1 agrees at 7 bases. This receptor was obtained from a woman between 18 and 30 years old with acute or convalescent COVID-19. CDR3 region: CASSQGLNRGTEAFF. CDR3 DNA: TGCGCCAGCAGCCAAGGATTAAACAGGGGCACTGAAGCTTTCTTT.